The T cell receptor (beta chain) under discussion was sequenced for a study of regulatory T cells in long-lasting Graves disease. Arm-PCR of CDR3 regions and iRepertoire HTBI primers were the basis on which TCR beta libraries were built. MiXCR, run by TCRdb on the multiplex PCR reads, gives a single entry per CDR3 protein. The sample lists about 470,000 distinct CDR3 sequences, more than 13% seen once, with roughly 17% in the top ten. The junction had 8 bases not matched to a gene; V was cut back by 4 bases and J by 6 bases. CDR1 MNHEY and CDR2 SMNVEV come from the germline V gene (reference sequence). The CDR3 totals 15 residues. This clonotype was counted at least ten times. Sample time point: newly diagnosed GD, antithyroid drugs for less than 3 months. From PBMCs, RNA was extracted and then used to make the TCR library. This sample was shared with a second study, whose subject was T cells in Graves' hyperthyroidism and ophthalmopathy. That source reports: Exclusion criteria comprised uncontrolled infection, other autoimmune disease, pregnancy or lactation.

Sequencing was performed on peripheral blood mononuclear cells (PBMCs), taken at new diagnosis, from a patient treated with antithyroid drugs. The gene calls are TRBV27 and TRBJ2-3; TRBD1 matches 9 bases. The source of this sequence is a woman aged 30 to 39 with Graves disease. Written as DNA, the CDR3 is TGTGCCAGCAGTTCCGGGACAGGGAGTGCGGATACGCAGTATTTT. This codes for CASSSGTGSADTQYF.